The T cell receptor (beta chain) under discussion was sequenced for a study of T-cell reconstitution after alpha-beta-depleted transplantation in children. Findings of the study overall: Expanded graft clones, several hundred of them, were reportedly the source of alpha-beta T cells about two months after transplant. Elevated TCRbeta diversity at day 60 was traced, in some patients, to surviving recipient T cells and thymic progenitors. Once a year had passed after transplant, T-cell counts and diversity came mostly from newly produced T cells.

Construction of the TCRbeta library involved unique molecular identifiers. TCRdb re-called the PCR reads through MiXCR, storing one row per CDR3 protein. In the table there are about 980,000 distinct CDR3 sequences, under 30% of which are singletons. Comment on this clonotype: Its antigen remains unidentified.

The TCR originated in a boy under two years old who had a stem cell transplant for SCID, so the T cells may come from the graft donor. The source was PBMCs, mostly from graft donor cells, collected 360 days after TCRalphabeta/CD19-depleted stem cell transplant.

CDR3: CAWSVESNQPQHF. CDR3 coding DNA: TGTGCCTGGAGTGTGGAAAGCAATCAGCCCCAGCATTTT. This sequence joins TRBV30 and TRBJ1-5; unclear D gene. V shed 0 bases and J shed 1 base, with 4 bases lying between them. The germline CDR1 and CDR2 sequences are GTSNPN and SVGIG (reference sequence). This CDR3 is built from 13 residues.